The 21 T cell receptor beta chains presented below share a single source sample, sequenced in a study of post-analysis software for immune sequencing data. For these TCRs, the target antigens are not known. Unique molecular identifiers were carried by the TCR beta cDNA libraries. From the PCR reads, TCRdb called clonotypes with MiXCR, one entry per CDR3 protein. The sample carries around 700,000 distinct CDR3 sequences, roughly three fifths recorded once. Whole-study findings and limits: Included in a set of four or five TRBV segments more frequent in patients than controls were TRBV5-6, TRBV5-1 and TRBV20-1.

Sequenced sample: blood. These TCRs come from a girl under 10 years old with multiple sclerosis.

V usage is TRBV7-2 and J usage is TRBJ1-5; 8 bases agree with TRBD1. Looked up from germline, CDR1 is SGHTA and CDR2 is FQGNSA. This CDR3 spans 16 amino acids. V was clipped by 1 base and J by 8 bases; unmatched bases: 10. The CDR3 DNA reads TGTGCCAGCAGCTTAGGATTTGGACAGGGTACGGAGCCCCAGCATTTT. It translates to CASSLGFGQGTEPQHF.

The V and J genes are TRBV12-3 or TRBV12-4 and TRBJ1-1; D uncertain. CDR3 size: 11 residues. V lost 7 bases, J lost 4 bases, and 7 bases lay in between. CDR3 DNA sequence: TGTGCCAGCATGCGTCTCACTGAAGCTTTCTTT. Protein product: CASMRLTEAFF.

This clonotype was detected ten times or more. The V gene is TRBV7-2, the J gene TRBJ2-1; 7 bases are a match to TRBD2. Germline V gene lookup returns CDR1 SGHTA and CDR2 FQGNSA. This CDR3 has 12 residues. The V gene end was trimmed by 5 bases and the J gene end by 8 bases; junction bases not matched to a gene: 3. CDR3 amino acids: CASSLGGDEQFF. Here the CDR3 DNA reads TGTGCCAGCAGCCTGGGGGGGGATGAGCAGTTCTTC.

This chain uses TRBV11-3 with TRBJ2-5, with TRBD2 matching 7 bases. Trimming cost V 4 bases and J 5 bases; bases outside gene matches: 10. The CDR3 runs 15 residues. Per germline, CDR1 SGHNT and CDR2 YENEEA. The CDR3 region is CASSSRLPGGETQYF. The DNA of the CDR3 is TGTGCCAGCAGCTCTCGGCTTCCCGGGGGGGAGACCCAGTACTTC.

The CDR3 bases are TGTGCCAGCAGTTTAGTAGGGACTCACCCTAAGGCCCAGTACTTC. Translated, it gives CASSLVGTHPKAQYF. The V gene is TRBV12-3 or TRBV12-4, the J gene TRBJ2-5, with TRBD2 as a possible D gene (6 bases). V was pared by 1 base and J by 9 bases, with 18 bases between. There are 15 residues in the CDR3.

This chain connects TRBV6-1 to TRBJ1-1, with 8 bases lining up with TRBD1. CDR3 length: 14 amino acids. The V segment lost 6 bases and the J segment 8 bases; nucleotides outside the gene matches: 11. Germline loops: CDR1 MNHNS, CDR2 SASEGT. The CDR3 nucleotides read TGTGCCAGCAGGATTGGACAGGGCGGGTCAGAAGCTTTCTTT. Amino acids: CASRIGQGGSEAFF.

This clonotype was detected only a few times. The rearrangement uses TRBV3-1 and TRBJ2-5; D could derive from TRBD1 or TRBD2 (7 bases each). The V gene's germline CDR1 is LGHDT and CDR2 YNNKEL (reference sequence). CDR3 length: 14 amino acids. Trimming took off 4 bases at V and 4 bases at J, with 13 bases between the two ends. CDR3 DNA: TGTGCCAGCAGCCCAGGGGGGGTAAGAGAGACCCAGTACTTC. Translation gives CASSPGGVRETQYF.

V and J are TRBV2 and TRBJ1-2; D is unclear. The CDR3 covers 13 residues. The germline gives CDR1 SNHLY, CDR2 FYNNEI. Deletions cut 3 bases from V and 5 bases from J, with 10 bases between. CDR3 bases: TGTGCCAGCAGTGAGGGGAATGCTTATGGCTACACCTTC. Amino acids: CASSEGNAYGYTF.

The chain is built from TRBV12-3 or TRBV12-4 and TRBJ1-2; D call uncertain. The CDR3 has 17 residues. Trimming removed 2 bases at V and 0 bases at J, with 16 bases between. CDR3 region: CASSLLVRIPTNYGYTF. DNA of the CDR3: TGTGCCAGCAGTTTATTAGTCAGAATACCCACTAACTATGGCTACACCTTC.

This clonotype was observed once. This rearrangement joins TRBV7-8 to TRBJ2-1; 9 nucleotides line up with TRBD2. The junction had 6 bases not matched to a gene; V was cut back by 4 bases and J by 8 bases. In germline, CDR1 is SGHVS, CDR2 FQNEAQ. The CDR3 loop spans 14 amino acids. For the CDR3, the DNA is TGTGCCAGCAGCTGGGGGACTAGCTTCTATGAGCAGTTCTTC. Its translation: CASSWGTSFYEQFF.

This clonotype has just one count. The chain couples TRBV6-6 to TRBJ1-1; D is unclear. CDR3 length equals 13 residues. The V gene's germline CDR1 is MNHNY and CDR2 SVGAGI (reference sequence). V dropped 3 bases and J dropped 0 bases, with 5 bases sitting between them. The CDR3 DNA follows: TGTGCCAGCAGTTATGCGATGAACACTGAAGCTTTCTTT. It specifies CASSYAMNTEAFF.

This chain links TRBV28 with TRBJ1-1; tentatively, D is TRBD1 (5 bases). CDR3 size: 15 residues. Looked up from germline, CDR1 is MDHEN and CDR2 is SYDVKM. Trimming left V 1 base short and J 5 bases short, with 14 bases between. CDR3 protein: CASSLYEGRLTEAFF. In DNA, the CDR3 is TGTGCCAGCAGTTTATATGAGGGGCGGCTGACTGAAGCTTTCTTT.

The chain recombines TRBV15 with TRBJ2-5; maybe TRBD1 (6 bases). Looked up from germline, CDR1 is LNHNV and CDR2 is YYDKDF (reference sequence). V lost 0 bases and J 2 bases, leaving 10 bases between the germline ends. The CDR3 contains 15 residues. DNA of the CDR3: TGTGCCACCAGCAGAGATCCCGACAGGCAAGAGACCCAGTACTTC. Translating gives CATSRDPDRQETQYF. The whole variable domain, remainder taken from reference TRBV15 and TRBJ2-5, is DAMVIQNPRYQVTQFGKPVTLSCSQTLNHNVMYWYQQKSSQAPKLLFHYYDKDFNNEADTPDNFQSRRPNTSFCFLDIRSPGLGDTAMYLCATSRDPDRQETQYFGPGTRLLVL.

The chain is built from TRBV6-2 or TRBV6-3 and TRBJ2-1; 9 positions agree with TRBD1. With V trimmed by 2 bases and J by 7 bases, 6 bases remained unmatched. The CDR3 loop spans 15 amino acids. Looked up from germline, CDR1 is MNHEY and CDR2 is SVGEGT. Here the CDR3 reads CASSYTFDRGNEQFF. CDR3 nucleotides: TGTGCCAGCAGTTACACCTTTGACAGGGGGAATGAGCAGTTCTTC.

V usage is TRBV6-4 and J usage is TRBJ2-3; TRBD1 matches at 9 bases. V trimming: 6 bases; J trimming: 2 bases; junction bases outside the gene matches: 6. Germline V CDR1 and CDR2: MRHNA, SNTAGT. This CDR3 is built from 15 residues. The CDR3 here is CASRTGGGPTDTQYF. CDR3 sequence (DNA): TGTGCCAGCAGGACAGGGGGGGGACCCACAGATACGCAGTATTTT.

This clonotype was observed a single time. This chain joins TRBV6-2 or TRBV6-3 and TRBJ2-5, with 12 bases lining up with TRBD2. The germline V gene has CDR1 MNHEY and CDR2 SVGEGT. Trimming cost V 5 bases and J 5 bases; bases outside gene matches: 9. CDR3 size: 16 residues. CDR3 nucleotide sequence: TGTGCCAGCAGTACCTTACTAGCGGGAGGACGGGAGACCCAGTACTTC. This sequence encodes CASSTLLAGGRETQYF.

This rearrangement joins TRBV3-1 to TRBJ2-7; the D gene is possibly TRBD1 (6 bases). Per germline, CDR1 LGHDT and CDR2 YNNKEL (reference sequence). This CDR3 spans 15 amino acids. The V end lost 3 bases, the J end lost 0 bases, and 12 bases lay between the germline ends. CDR3 nucleotide sequence: TGTGCCAGCAGCCACCGGGACATGGACTCCTACGAGCAGTACTTC. The encoded protein is CASSHRDMDSYEQYF.

This sequence joins TRBV6-5 and TRBJ2-2; D unclear. This CDR3 contains 14 residues. The V end was cut by 8 bases, the J end by 6 bases, with 16 bases between. Germline CDR1 MNHEY, CDR2 SVGAGI. The CDR3 loop is CASRPGPSPGELFF. In DNA form, the CDR3 reads TGTGCCAGCCGACCGGGCCCATCTCCCGGGGAGCTGTTTTTT.

This chain connects TRBV11-2 to TRBJ2-3; D perhaps matches TRBD2 (6 bases). Germline CDR1 SGHAT, CDR2 FQNNGV. V was shortened by 5 bases and J by 1 base, with 16 bases between the two germline ends. There are 16 residues in the CDR3. CDR3 nucleotide sequence: TGTGCCAGCAGCCCTTGGGGGGTGCGCGGCACAGATACGCAGTATTTT. This encodes CASSPWGVRGTDTQYF.

This clonotype has more than one count but fewer than ten. The genes are TRBV4-3 and TRBJ2-1; 14 bases line up with TRBD2. Unmatched junction bases numbered 5, after V lost 4 bases and J lost 3 bases. Germline CDR1 and CDR2: LGHNA and YSLEER. The CDR3 totals 17 residues. CDR3 loop: CASSRRLAGGVYNEQFF. The CDR3 region has the DNA TGCGCCAGCAGCCGCCGACTAGCGGGGGGGGTCTACAATGAGCAGTTCTTC.

This clonotype appeared once. The chain uses TRBV7-9 and TRBJ2-7, with 9 bases aligning to TRBD1. The J call is doubtful: the DNA matches TRBJ2-5 better. CDR1 and CDR2 (germline): SEHNR, FQNEAQ (reference sequence). There are 14 residues in the CDR3. CDR3 region: CASSLLTGGETQYF. In DNA, the CDR3 is TGTGCCAGCAGCCTACTAACAGGGGGCGAGACCCAGTACTTC.